A selection of T cell receptor beta chains follows, all from one sample in a study of vaccination and CD4 T cells after COVID-19. One entry per CDR3 protein, called by TCRdb with MiXCR from the PCR reads. The sample yields roughly 3,800 distinct CDR3 sequences, around 14% seen once. The antigens of these receptors remain unknown. The source material was CD4+ T cells from blood, cultured in vitro. These receptor sequences come from a human donor who had recovered from COVID-19. The CDR3 runs from the conserved cysteine through the conserved F or W. The order of the fields is CDR3 DNA, CDR3 protein, clone size, J gene, CDR3 length, D gene, V gene. D genes are given only for firm matches. The size field is filled for only some rows; it gives once, few, many or a size class.

DNA: TGTGCCAGTAGCCCCCAGGGGGGGTCTTTGGCCTACGAGCAGTACTTC
CDR3: CASSPQGGSLAYEQYF
size: NA
J: TRBJ2-7
length: 16
D: NA
V: TRBV19

DNA: TGTGCCAGCAGTTGGTCTATCCGGGAGCTGTTTTTT
CDR3: CASSWSIRELFF
size: few
J: TRBJ2-2
length: 12
D: NA
V: TRBV6-5

DNA: TGTGCCAGCAGCAAAGGCTCCCCTGGGGGCAGGCATCGAACGACTGAAGCTTTCTTT
CDR3: CASSKGSPGGRHRTTEAFF
size: medium-sized
J: TRBJ1-1
length: 19
D: NA
V: TRBV21-1

DNA: TGCAGTGCTCCGAGCCCCGAGACCCAGTACTTC
CDR3: CSAPSPETQYF
size: NA
J: TRBJ2-5
length: 11
D: NA
V: TRBV20-1

DNA: TGTGCCTGGAGCCCAGGACTAGCGGGGGGCGGGGACATTCAGTACTTC
CDR3: CAWSPGLAGGGDIQYF
size: medium-sized
J: TRBJ2-4
length: 16
D: TRBD2
V: TRBV30

DNA: TGTGCCAGCAGCTTACGAAGTAATCAGCCCCAGCATTTT
CDR3: CASSLRSNQPQHF
size: few
J: TRBJ1-5
length: 13
D: NA
V: TRBV5-8

DNA: TGTGCCAGTAGTACCAGACTACGGCGTGGCACAGATACGCAGTATTTT
CDR3: CASSTRLRRGTDTQYF
size: NA
J: TRBJ2-3
length: 16
D: NA
V: TRBV19

DNA: TGTGCCAGCATTTGGACTCCAGGGGCGGGCGAGCAGTACTTC
CDR3: CASIWTPGAGEQYF
size: medium-sized
J: TRBJ2-7
length: 14
D: NA
V: TRBV6-1

DNA: TGTGCCAGCAGCCAAAACAGGGCCATTTCACCCCTCCACTTT
CDR3: CASSQNRAISPLHF
size: NA
J: TRBJ1-6
length: 14
D: NA
V: TRBV3-1

DNA: TGTGCCAGCAGCTTAGCGCAGGGACTAGCGGTGCATGAGCAGTTCTTC
CDR3: CASSLAQGLAVHEQFF
size: medium-sized
J: TRBJ2-1
length: 16
D: TRBD2
V: TRBV7-9

DNA: TGTGCCAGCAGCTTAAGTAGCGGGGGGGCGGAGACCCAGTACTTC
CDR3: CASSLSSGGAETQYF
size: medium-sized
J: TRBJ2-5
length: 15
D: TRBD2
V: TRBV7-9

DNA: TGCGCCAGCAGCTTGGATCGAGGGGAATTCTGGGGGGAGCTGTTTTTT
CDR3: CASSLDRGEFWGELFF
size: few
J: TRBJ2-2
length: 16
D: NA
V: TRBV5-1

DNA: TGCGCCAGCAGCTCCACTAGCGGGGGGGCATGGAATACGCAGTATTTT
CDR3: CASSSTSGGAWNTQYF
size: few
J: TRBJ2-3
length: 16
D: TRBD2
V: TRBV5-1

DNA: TGTGCCAGCAGTGACAGGGGGCCGAATGAGCAGTTCTTC
CDR3: CASSDRGPNEQFF
size: NA
J: TRBJ2-1
length: 13
D: TRBD1
V: TRBV7-9

DNA: TGTGCCAGTAGTAGGGGGACACCTAATGAAAAACTGTTTTTT
CDR3: CASSRGTPNEKLFF
size: NA
J: TRBJ1-4
length: 14
D: NA
V: TRBV19

DNA: TGTGCCAGCAGTTCCCAGGAGAACACTGAAGCTTTCTTT
CDR3: CASSSQENTEAFF
size: NA
J: TRBJ1-1
length: 13
D: NA
V: TRBV12-3/TRBV12-4

DNA: TGTGCCTGGAGTGACACCAATCAGCCCCAGCATTTT
CDR3: CAWSDTNQPQHF
size: few
J: TRBJ1-5
length: 12
D: NA
V: TRBV30

DNA: TGCAGTGCAGGGACTTTCTTGACCGAGCAGTTCTTC
CDR3: CSAGTFLTEQFF
size: few
J: TRBJ2-1
length: 12
D: NA
V: TRBV20-1

DNA: TGTGCCAGCAGCCCTTATTCGCCGGGACAGGGTAATTCACCCCTCCACTTT
CDR3: CASSPYSPGQGNSPLHF
size: once
J: TRBJ1-6
length: 17
D: TRBD1
V: TRBV3-1

DNA: TGCAGTGCTCCCCCTCAGGGACAGTATAATTCACCCCTCCACTTT
CDR3: CSAPPQGQYNSPLHF
size: medium-sized
J: TRBJ1-6
length: 15
D: TRBD1
V: TRBV20-1

DNA: TGTGCCAGCAGTTTGCAACACTACACAGGGAAATCCGGGGAGCTGTTTTTT
CDR3: CASSLQHYTGKSGELFF
size: few
J: TRBJ2-2
length: 17
D: NA
V: TRBV12-3/TRBV12-4

DNA: TGCAGTGCTAGAGCAAGCGGGGGGGCTGAGACCCAGTACTTC
CDR3: CSARASGGAETQYF
size: medium-sized
J: TRBJ2-5
length: 14
D: TRBD2
V: TRBV20-1

DNA: TGCGCCAGCAGCTCTCACGGGGTGGGTTCCGGCTACACCTTC
CDR3: CASSSHGVGSGYTF
size: few
J: TRBJ1-2
length: 14
D: NA
V: TRBV5-1

DNA: TGTGCAAGTCGCTCTCGACGGGGGGCCGGGACAGGTAATTCTTATAGCAATCAGCCCCAGCATTTT
CDR3: CASRSRRGAGTGNSYSNQPQHF
size: NA
J: TRBJ1-5
length: 22
D: NA
V: TRBV12-2

DNA: TGCGCCAGCAGCTTGGGGTCTTCTTTAACAGATACGCAGTATTTT
CDR3: CASSLGSSLTDTQYF
size: NA
J: TRBJ2-3
length: 15
D: NA
V: TRBV5-1

DNA: TGTGCCAGCAGTTCGCGGGGGGAAACTGAAGCTTTCTTT
CDR3: CASSSRGETEAFF
size: medium-sized
J: TRBJ1-1
length: 13
D: NA
V: TRBV12-3/TRBV12-4

DNA: TGCAGTGCTAGAGATCATGGACAGGGGGTCGGGCAGCCCCAGCATTTT
CDR3: CSARDHGQGVGQPQHF
size: medium-sized
J: TRBJ1-5
length: 16
D: TRBD1
V: TRBV20-1

DNA: TGTGCCAGCAGCTCCCCCAGCTTGCGGGGGGTGATCACCGGGGAGCTGTTTTTT
CDR3: CASSSPSLRGVITGELFF
size: few
J: TRBJ2-2
length: 18
D: TRBD2
V: TRBV11-2

DNA: TGTGCCAGCAGCCAATGGACAGGGTCCGGGGAGCTGTTTTTT
CDR3: CASSQWTGSGELFF
size: few
J: TRBJ2-2
length: 14
D: TRBD1
V: TRBV4-2

DNA: TGTGCCAGCAGTGAGGGACAGGGGGTGAACTATGGCTACACCTTC
CDR3: CASSEGQGVNYGYTF
size: medium-sized
J: TRBJ1-2
length: 15
D: TRBD1
V: TRBV6-1

DNA: TGCGCCAGCAGCCAAGAATCCAGCGGGGGGAATCTAGCCAAAAACATTCAGTACTTC
CDR3: CASSQESSGGNLAKNIQYF
size: NA
J: TRBJ2-4
length: 19
D: TRBD2
V: TRBV4-1

DNA: TGCGCCAGCAGCCAATCCCAGTACTTGGGGGCTGAAGCTTTCTTT
CDR3: CASSQSQYLGAEAFF
size: medium-sized
J: TRBJ1-1
length: 15
D: NA
V: TRBV4-1

DNA: TGTGCCAGCAGTGCCACTATCATGGGGGGTTTCTCTGGAAACACCATATATTTT
CDR3: CASSATIMGGFSGNTIYF
size: NA
J: TRBJ1-3
length: 18
D: NA
V: TRBV6-1

DNA: TGCAGCACCGGACTAGCGGGGGCCGGGGAGCAGTACTTC
CDR3: CSTGLAGAGEQYF
size: NA
J: TRBJ2-7
length: 13
D: TRBD2
V: TRBV29-1

DNA: TGTGCCAGCAGCAAAGAGTGGAGACAGCGATCCCAGTACTTC
CDR3: CASSKEWRQRSQYF
size: medium-sized
J: TRBJ2-5
length: 14
D: NA
V: TRBV21-1

DNA: TGTGCCATCAGTTCTCGGACTAGCAGCACAGATACGCAGTATTTT
CDR3: CAISSRTSSTDTQYF
size: large
J: TRBJ2-3
length: 15
D: TRBD2
V: TRBV10-3

DNA: TGTGCCAGCTCAACAGGGTACGGAAACACCATATATTTT
CDR3: CASSTGYGNTIYF
size: medium-sized
J: TRBJ1-3
length: 13
D: NA
V: TRBV18

DNA: TGCAGTGCTAGAGCGAGTTCGGCTCCGGATACGCAGTATTTT
CDR3: CSARASSAPDTQYF
size: large
J: TRBJ2-3
length: 14
D: NA
V: TRBV20-1

DNA: TGTGCCAGCAGTGGGCAGGGGACCAGGGAGACCCAGTACTTC
CDR3: CASSGQGTRETQYF
size: few
J: TRBJ2-5
length: 14
D: NA
V: TRBV27

DNA: TGTGCCAGCCGGAGCGCAGATACGCAGTATTTT
CDR3: CASRSADTQYF
size: few
J: TRBJ2-3
length: 11
D: NA
V: TRBV4-2

DNA: TGCGCCAGCAGCCCCGACAGGGTCTATGGCTACACCTTC
CDR3: CASSPDRVYGYTF
size: NA
J: TRBJ1-2
length: 13
D: TRBD1
V: TRBV5-1

DNA: TGTGCCAGCAGTTTAACCCGACAGGGTGTGAGGAGCTACACCTTC
CDR3: CASSLTRQGVRSYTF
size: medium-sized
J: TRBJ1-2
length: 15
D: TRBD1
V: TRBV27

DNA: TGCAGTGCTAGAACAGGTGCTAGCCAAGAGACCCAGTACTTC
CDR3: CSARTGASQETQYF
size: medium-sized
J: TRBJ2-5
length: 14
D: NA
V: TRBV20-1

DNA: TGTGCCAGCAGTTACTCACAGGGTTGGACAGATACGCAGTATTTT
CDR3: CASSYSQGWTDTQYF
size: few
J: TRBJ2-3
length: 15
D: NA
V: TRBV6-5

DNA: TGTGCCAGCAGTAACTGGGGGGCAGGGGACGGCTACGAGCAGTACTTC
CDR3: CASSNWGAGDGYEQYF
size: medium-sized
J: TRBJ2-7
length: 16
D: NA
V: TRBV28

DNA: TGTGCCAGCAGCACAAGGGACCGATCCTACGAGCAGTACTTC
CDR3: CASSTRDRSYEQYF
size: few
J: TRBJ2-7
length: 14
D: NA
V: TRBV5-4

DNA: TGTGCCACCAGTGATTCCCAGGGAGGGGAGGAGACCCAGTACTTC
CDR3: CATSDSQGGEETQYF
size: large
J: TRBJ2-5
length: 15
D: TRBD2
V: TRBV24-1

DNA: TGCAGCGTTGAAAGCTTGCTGGACGCACCCCCAGATACGCAGTATTTT
CDR3: CSVESLLDAPPDTQYF
size: NA
J: TRBJ2-3
length: 16
D: NA
V: TRBV29-1

DNA: TGCAGTGCTAGAGAAAATCTTAGGCAAGAGACCCAGTACTTC
CDR3: CSARENLRQETQYF
size: medium-sized
J: TRBJ2-5
length: 14
D: NA
V: TRBV20-1